Each of the 8 T cell receptor beta chains below was sequenced from the same sample in a study of blood T cell repertoires in COVID-19. The assay was immunoSEQ multiplex PCR, and TCRdb's table has in-frame clones only and misses some. The sample holds about 130,000 clones, about four fifths seen once. Sequenced sample: peripheral blood. The receptors were gathered from a woman aged 45-65 years with acute or convalescent COVID-19.

The chain couples TRBV6-1 to TRBJ2-7; 8 bases fit TRBD1. The length of the CDR3 is 14 residues. The V gene end was trimmed by 3 bases and the J gene end by 12 bases; junction bases not matched to a gene: 13. Germline V lookup: CDR1 MNHNS, CDR2 SASEGT. The CDR3 sequence: CASSDIGRTGHRYF. DNA for the CDR3: TGTGCCAGCAGTGACATCGGCAGGACAGGGCACAGGTACTTC.

The rearrangement uses TRBV7-9 and TRBJ2-7; TRBD1 aligns across 7 bases. Trimming removed 1 base from V and 0 bases from J; junction bases left unmatched: 3. Per the germline V gene, CDR1 is SEHNR and CDR2 is FQNEAQ (reference sequence). This CDR3 has 15 amino acids. This chain's CDR3 is CASSLDGQVSYEQYF. In DNA, the CDR3 is TGTGCCAGCAGCTTAGACGGACAGGTCTCCTACGAGCAGTACTTC.

This clone came up a few times. This sequence joins TRBV6-1 and TRBJ2-3; no clear D. V lost 3 bases and J 9 bases, leaving 4 bases between the germline ends. Germline-derived CDR1 and CDR2 are MNHNS and SASEGT. The CDR3 consists of 10 residues. CDR3 residues: CASSDSTQYF. In nucleotides, the CDR3 is TGTGCCAGCAGTGATAGCACGCAGTATTTT.

V usage is TRBV6-6 and J usage is TRBJ1-4; TRBD1 might be the D (5 bases). CDR3 length equals 15 residues. Germline values: CDR1 MNHNY, CDR2 SVGAGI (reference sequence). The V end lost 7 bases, the J end lost 7 bases, and 19 bases lay between the germline ends. CDR3 residues: CASKGPQGRGEKLFF. In nucleotides, the CDR3 is TGTGCCAGCAAAGGCCCTCAGGGTAGGGGTGAAAAACTGTTTTTT.

The sample holds one count of this clone. This chain connects TRBV19 to TRBJ1-1; D unclear. V lost 3 bases, J lost 0 bases, and 8 bases lay in between. Germline V gene sequence: CDR1 LNHDA, CDR2 SQIVND (reference sequence). The CDR3 extends over 14 amino acids. The CDR3 region is CASSMGSMNTEAFF. The CDR3 DNA is TGTGCCAGTAGTATGGGCAGTATGAACACTGAAGCTTTCTTT. Together with reference TRBV19 and TRBJ1-1, the CDR3 gives the full variable domain: DGGITQSPKYLFRKEGQNVTLSCEQNLNHDAMYWYRQDPGQGLRLIYYSQIVNDFQKGDIAEGYSVSREKKESFPLTVTSAQKNPTAFYLCASSMGSMNTEAFFGQGTRLTVV.

The chain recombines TRBV10-1 with TRBJ2-2; 11 nucleotides match TRBD1. Germline values: CDR1 WNHNN, CDR2 SYGVQD (reference sequence). The ends lost 9 bases at V and 3 bases at J; junction bases unmatched: 9. The CDR3 totals 16 residues. The chain's CDR3 is CARPGQGVRDTGELFF. The CDR3 region has the DNA TGCGCCAGGCCGGGACAGGGGGTAAGAGACACCGGGGAGCTGTTTTTT.

The J gene is TRBJ1-2, the V gene TRBV27; 7 bases line up with TRBD1. The CDR3 extends over 15 amino acids. Germline V lookup: CDR1 MNHEY, CDR2 SMNVEV (reference sequence). With 4 bases clipped from V and 1 base from J, the junction kept 6 bases outside the gene matches. The CDR3 DNA reads as TGTGCCAGCAGTTCACGGACAGGCTTTAACTATGGCTACACCTTC. The encoded protein is CASSSRTGFNYGYTF.

CDR3 sequence reads: CSVRQGRGEKLFF. CDR3 DNA: TGCAGCGTAAGACAGGGGCGAGGTGAAAAACTGTTTTTT. This sequence joins TRBV29-1 and TRBJ1-4; the match to TRBD1 covers 8 bases. Trimming at V came to 6 bases and at J to 7 bases, leaving 7 bases not matched to a gene. The germline V gene encodes CDR1 SQVTM and CDR2 ANQGSEA. This CDR3 has 13 amino acids.